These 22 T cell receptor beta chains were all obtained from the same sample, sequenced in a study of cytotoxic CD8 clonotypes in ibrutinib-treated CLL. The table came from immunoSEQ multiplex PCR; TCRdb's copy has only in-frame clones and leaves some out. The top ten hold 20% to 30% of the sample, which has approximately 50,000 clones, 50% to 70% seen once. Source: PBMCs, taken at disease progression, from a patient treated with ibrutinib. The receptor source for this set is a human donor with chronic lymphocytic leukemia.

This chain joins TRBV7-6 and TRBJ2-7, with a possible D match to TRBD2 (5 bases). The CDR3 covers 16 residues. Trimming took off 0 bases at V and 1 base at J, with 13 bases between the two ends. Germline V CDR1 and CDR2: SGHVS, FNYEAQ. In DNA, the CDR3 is TGTGCCAGCAGCTTAGCGACGGGTGGGAGTTCCTACGAGCAGTACTTC. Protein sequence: CASSLATGGSSYEQYF.

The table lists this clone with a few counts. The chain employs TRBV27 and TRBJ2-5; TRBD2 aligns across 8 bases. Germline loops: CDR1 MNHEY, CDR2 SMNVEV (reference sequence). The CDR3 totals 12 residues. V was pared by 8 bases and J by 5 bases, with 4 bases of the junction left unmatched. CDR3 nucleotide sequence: TGTGCCAGCGGAGGCGGGGGGGAGACCCAGTACTTC. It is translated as CASGGGGETQYF.

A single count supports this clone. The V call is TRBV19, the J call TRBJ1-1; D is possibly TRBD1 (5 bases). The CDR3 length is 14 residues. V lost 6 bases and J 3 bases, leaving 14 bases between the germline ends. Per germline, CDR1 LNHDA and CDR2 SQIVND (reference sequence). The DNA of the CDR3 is TGTGCCAGTAGCACAGGATTGGTAGACACTGAAGCTTTCTTT. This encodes CASSTGLVDTEAFF.

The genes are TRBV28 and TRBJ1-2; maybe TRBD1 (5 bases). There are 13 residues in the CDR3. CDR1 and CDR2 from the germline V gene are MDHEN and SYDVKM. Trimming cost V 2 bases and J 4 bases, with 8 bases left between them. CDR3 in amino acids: CASSLAGLYGYTF. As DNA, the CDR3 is TGTGCCAGCAGTTTAGCAGGGCTCTATGGCTACACCTTC.

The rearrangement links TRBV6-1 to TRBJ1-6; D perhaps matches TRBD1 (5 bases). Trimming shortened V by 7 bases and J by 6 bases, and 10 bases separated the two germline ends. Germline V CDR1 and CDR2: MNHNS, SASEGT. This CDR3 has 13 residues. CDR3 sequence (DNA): TGTGCCAGCAATGTCGACAGTAATTCACCCCTCCACTTT. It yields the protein CASNVDSNSPLHF.

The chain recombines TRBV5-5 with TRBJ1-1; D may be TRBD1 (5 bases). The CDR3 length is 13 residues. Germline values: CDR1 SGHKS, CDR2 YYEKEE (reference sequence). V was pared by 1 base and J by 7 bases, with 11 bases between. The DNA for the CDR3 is TGTGCCAGCAGCTTGAACGGGGGAATTGAAGCTTTCTTT. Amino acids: CASSLNGGIEAFF.

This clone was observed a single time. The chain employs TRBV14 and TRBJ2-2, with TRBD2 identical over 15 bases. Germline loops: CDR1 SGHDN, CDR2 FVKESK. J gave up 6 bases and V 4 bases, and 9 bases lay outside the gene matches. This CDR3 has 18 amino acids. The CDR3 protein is CASSRGTSGRIKAGELFF. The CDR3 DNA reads TGTGCCAGCAGCCGAGGGACTAGCGGGAGGATAAAAGCCGGGGAGCTGTTTTTT.

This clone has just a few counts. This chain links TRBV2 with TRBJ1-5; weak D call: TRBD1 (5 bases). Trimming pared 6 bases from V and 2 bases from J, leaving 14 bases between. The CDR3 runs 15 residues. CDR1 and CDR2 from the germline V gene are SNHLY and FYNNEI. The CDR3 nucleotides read TGTGCCAGCAGGGCAGGGAGGCTTGGCAATCAGCCCCAGCATTTT. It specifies CASRAGRLGNQPQHF.

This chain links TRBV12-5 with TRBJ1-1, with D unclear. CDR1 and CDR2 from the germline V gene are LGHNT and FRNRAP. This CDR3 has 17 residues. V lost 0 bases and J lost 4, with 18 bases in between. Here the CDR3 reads CASGLVMLGVGLTEAFF. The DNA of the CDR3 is TGTGCTAGTGGTTTGGTAATGCTCGGGGTAGGGCTCACTGAAGCTTTCTTT.

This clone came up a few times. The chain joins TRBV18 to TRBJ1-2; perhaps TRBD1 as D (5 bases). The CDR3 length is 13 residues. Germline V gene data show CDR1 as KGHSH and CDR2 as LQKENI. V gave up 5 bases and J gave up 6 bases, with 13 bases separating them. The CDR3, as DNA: TGTGCCAGCTCATCAAGTAGGGGCGATGGCTACACCTTC. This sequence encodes CASSSSRGDGYTF.

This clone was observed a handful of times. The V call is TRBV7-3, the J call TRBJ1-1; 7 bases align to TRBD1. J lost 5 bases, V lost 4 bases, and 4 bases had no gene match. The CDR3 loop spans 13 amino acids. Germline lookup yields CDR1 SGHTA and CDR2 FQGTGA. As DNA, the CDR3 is TGTGCCAGCAGCTCCGGACAGGCGACTGAAGCTTTCTTT. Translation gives CASSSGQATEAFF.

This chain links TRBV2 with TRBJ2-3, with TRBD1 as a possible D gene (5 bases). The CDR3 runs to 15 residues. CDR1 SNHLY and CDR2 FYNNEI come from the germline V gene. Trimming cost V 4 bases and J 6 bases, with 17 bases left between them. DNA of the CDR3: TGTGCCAGCAGTGGTGTTTCAGGGCCCGTGGATACGCAGTATTTT. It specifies CASSGVSGPVDTQYF. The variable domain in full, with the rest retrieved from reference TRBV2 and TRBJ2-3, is EPEVTQTPSHQVTQMGQEVILRCVPISNHLYFYWYRQILGQKVEFLVSFYNNEISEKSEIFDDQFSVERPDGSNFTLKIRSTKLEDSAMYFCASSGVSGPVDTQYFGPGTRLTVL.

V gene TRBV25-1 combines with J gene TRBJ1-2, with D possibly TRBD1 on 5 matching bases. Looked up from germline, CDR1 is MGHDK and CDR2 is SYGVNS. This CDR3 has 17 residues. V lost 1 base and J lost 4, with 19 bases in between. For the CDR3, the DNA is TGTGCCAGCAGTGAATCTACCTTGAGGACATCATTCTATGGCTACACCTTC. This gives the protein CASSESTLRTSFYGYTF.

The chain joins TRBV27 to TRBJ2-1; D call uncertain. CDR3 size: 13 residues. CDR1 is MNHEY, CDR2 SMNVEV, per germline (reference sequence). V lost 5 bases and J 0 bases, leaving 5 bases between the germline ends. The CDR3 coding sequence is TGTGCCAGCAGTCACAGCTCCTACAATGAGCAGTTCTTC. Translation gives CASSHSSYNEQFF.

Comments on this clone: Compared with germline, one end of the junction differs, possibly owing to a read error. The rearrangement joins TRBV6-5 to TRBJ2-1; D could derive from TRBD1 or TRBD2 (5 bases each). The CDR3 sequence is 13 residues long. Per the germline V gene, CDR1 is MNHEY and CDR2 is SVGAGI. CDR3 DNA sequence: TGTGCCAGCAGTTACTCGACGGGACCTCATACAGTCTTC. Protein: CASSYSTGPHTVF.

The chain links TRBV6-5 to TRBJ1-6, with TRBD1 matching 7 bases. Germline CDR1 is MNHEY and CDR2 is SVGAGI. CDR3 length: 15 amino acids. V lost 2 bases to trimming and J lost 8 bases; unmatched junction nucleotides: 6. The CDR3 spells CASSYDRATYSPLHF. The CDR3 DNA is TGTGCCAGCAGTTACGACAGGGCCACTTATTCACCCCTCCACTTT.

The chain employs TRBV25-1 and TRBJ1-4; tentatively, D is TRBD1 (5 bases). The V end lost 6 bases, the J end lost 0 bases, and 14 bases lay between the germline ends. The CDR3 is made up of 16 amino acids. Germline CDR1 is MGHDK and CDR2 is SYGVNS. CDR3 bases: TGTGCCAGCAGCCTAGGGGCCTTTACAACTAATGAAAAACTGTTTTTT. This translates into CASSLGAFTTNEKLFF.

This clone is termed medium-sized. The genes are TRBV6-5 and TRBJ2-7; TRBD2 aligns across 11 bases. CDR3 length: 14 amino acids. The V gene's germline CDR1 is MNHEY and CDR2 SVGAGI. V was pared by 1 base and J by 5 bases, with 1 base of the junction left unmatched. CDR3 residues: CASSYLTSGDEQYF. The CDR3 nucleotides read TGTGCCAGCAGTTACTTGACTAGCGGGGACGAGCAGTACTTC.

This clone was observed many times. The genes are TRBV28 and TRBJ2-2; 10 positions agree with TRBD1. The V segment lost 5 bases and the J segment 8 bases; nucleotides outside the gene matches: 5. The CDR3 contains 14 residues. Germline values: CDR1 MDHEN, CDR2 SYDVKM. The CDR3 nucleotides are TGTGCCAGCAGTAGACAGGGGGCAGATGGGGAGCTGTTTTTT. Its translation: CASSRQGADGELFF.

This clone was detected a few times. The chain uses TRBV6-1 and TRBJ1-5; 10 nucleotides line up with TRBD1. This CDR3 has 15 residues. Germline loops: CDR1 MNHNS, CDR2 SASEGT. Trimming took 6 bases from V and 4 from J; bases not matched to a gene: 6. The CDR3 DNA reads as TGTGCCAGCAGCTGGGACAGGGGACGGAATCAGCCCCAGCATTTT. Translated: CASSWDRGRNQPQHF.

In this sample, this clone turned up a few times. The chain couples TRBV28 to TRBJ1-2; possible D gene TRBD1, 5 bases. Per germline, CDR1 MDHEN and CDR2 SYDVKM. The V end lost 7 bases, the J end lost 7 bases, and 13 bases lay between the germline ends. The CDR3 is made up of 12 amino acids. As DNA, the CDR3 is TGTGCCAGCATCAGGGACGGCCCTGGCTACACCTTC. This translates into CASIRDGPGYTF.

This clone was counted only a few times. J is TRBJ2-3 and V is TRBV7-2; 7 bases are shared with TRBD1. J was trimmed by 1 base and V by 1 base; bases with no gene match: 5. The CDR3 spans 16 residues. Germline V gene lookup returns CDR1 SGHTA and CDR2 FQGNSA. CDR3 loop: CASSLVGGVGTDTQYF. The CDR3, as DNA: TGTGCCAGCAGCTTAGTAGGGGGCGTGGGCACAGATACGCAGTATTTT.